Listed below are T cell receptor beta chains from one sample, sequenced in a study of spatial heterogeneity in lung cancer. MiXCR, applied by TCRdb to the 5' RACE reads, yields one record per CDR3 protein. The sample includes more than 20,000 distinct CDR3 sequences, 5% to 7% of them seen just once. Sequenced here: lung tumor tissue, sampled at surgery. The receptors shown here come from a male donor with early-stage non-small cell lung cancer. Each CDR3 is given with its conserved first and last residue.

CDR3aa: CASSGYSYTDTQYF
len: 14
v_gene: TRBV6-1
j_gene: TRBJ2-3

CDR3aa: CASSLVPGANVLTF
len: 14
v_gene: TRBV7-9
j_gene: TRBJ2-6

CDR3aa: CASSRSSGVGADTQYF
len: 16
v_gene: TRBV5-1
j_gene: TRBJ2-3

CDR3aa: CASSLSAGGQETQYF
len: 15
v_gene: TRBV27
j_gene: TRBJ2-5

CDR3aa: CASSLDRGSYGYTF
len: 14
v_gene: TRBV11-2
j_gene: TRBJ1-2

CDR3aa: CASSPGDRAGYEQYF
len: 15
v_gene: TRBV18
j_gene: TRBJ2-7

CDR3aa: CASTSQWGELFF
len: 12
v_gene: TRBV28
j_gene: TRBJ2-2

CDR3aa: CSALKGPPAGVLGSSYEQYF
len: 20
v_gene: TRBV20-1
j_gene: TRBJ2-7

CDR3aa: CASSFRGAYEQYF
len: 13
v_gene: TRBV27
j_gene: TRBJ2-7

CDR3aa: CAISEGGTPQHF
len: 12
v_gene: TRBV10-3
j_gene: TRBJ1-5

CDR3aa: CASSESGSTLPTDTQYF
len: 17
v_gene: TRBV2
j_gene: TRBJ2-3

CDR3aa: CASSPRDRSSGANVLTF
len: 17
v_gene: TRBV3-1
j_gene: TRBJ2-6

CDR3aa: CASSLGQAGGRTDTQYF
len: 17
v_gene: TRBV7-9
j_gene: TRBJ2-3

CDR3aa: CASSPADF
len: 8
v_gene: TRBV7-9
j_gene: TRBJ2-5

CDR3aa: CASSQDPTSLETQYF
len: 15
v_gene: TRBV4-1
j_gene: TRBJ2-5

CDR3aa: CASSYSDYSNQPQHF
len: 15
v_gene: TRBV6-6
j_gene: TRBJ1-5

CDR3aa: CASRFSTTDTQYF
len: 13
v_gene: TRBV5-1
j_gene: TRBJ2-3

CDR3aa: CASSLITSGEETQYF
len: 15
v_gene: TRBV5-6
j_gene: TRBJ2-5

CDR3aa: CASSLAVDTEAFF
len: 13
v_gene: TRBV5-1
j_gene: TRBJ1-1

CDR3aa: CSSLGTSGGNEQFF
len: 14
v_gene: TRBV29-1
j_gene: TRBJ2-1

CDR3aa: CSPRGDYNEQFF
len: 12
v_gene: TRBV29-1
j_gene: TRBJ2-1

CDR3aa: CASSFSTRAQGTQYF
len: 15
v_gene: TRBV5-1
j_gene: TRBJ2-3

CDR3aa: CASSQGAEPYEQYF
len: 14
v_gene: TRBV4-2
j_gene: TRBJ2-7

CDR3aa: CASRHRDYGYTF
len: 12
v_gene: TRBV6-1
j_gene: TRBJ1-2

CDR3aa: CASSLRGDSNYGYTF
len: 15
v_gene: TRBV7-9
j_gene: TRBJ1-2

CDR3aa: CASSSGTEETQYF
len: 13
v_gene: TRBV7-2
j_gene: TRBJ2-5